Listed below are T cell receptor beta chains from one sample, sequenced in a study of human T cells and chemical hapten exposure. MiXCR, run by TCRdb on the RACE reads, gives a single entry per CDR3 protein. The top ten hold approximately 1.5% of the sample, which has about 83,000 distinct CDR3 sequences, around 7.8% seen once. The specimen was whole blood, collected in connection with sensitization to the hapten diphenylcyclopropenone (DPC). The receptors were gathered from a woman in her twenties or thirties with alopecia areata. Some clones in this sample may be carry-over from other donors' samples. Both conserved end residues are part of each CDR3. A D gene is named only where the DNA matches it firmly. For some rows the clone size is stated as once, few or many, or as a class when expanded; others skip it.

>TRBV7-3|few|TRBJ2-7|TRBD1
CASSRDGTAPYEQYF
TGTGCCAGCAGCCGGGACGGGACAGCACCCTACGAGCAGTACTTC
>TRBV2|many|TRBJ1-5|.
CASSTATPGHGGKPQHF
TGTGCCAGCAGTACCGCAACCCCGGGACACGGTGGAAAGCCCCAGCATTTT
>TRBV12-3/TRBV12-4|.|TRBJ1-1|.
CASSLSGMNTEAFF
TGTGCCAGCAGTTTATCAGGCATGAACACTGAAGCTTTCTTT
>TRBV12-3/TRBV12-4|few|TRBJ2-7|TRBD1
CASSTGTVNEQYF
TGTGCCAGCAGTACAGGGACAGTGAATGAGCAGTACTTC
>TRBV5-5|few|TRBJ1-2|TRBD1
CASSRQGGDYGYTF
TGTGCCAGCAGTAGACAGGGGGGAGACTATGGCTACACCTTC
>TRBV18|few|TRBJ1-1|.
CASFPDRNTEAFF
TGTGCCAGCTTCCCCGACAGGAACACTGAAGCTTTCTTT
>TRBV6-5|many|TRBJ1-2|.
CASSYSSQGAIYGYTF
TGTGCCAGCAGTTACTCTTCCCAGGGAGCTATATATGGCTACACCTTC
>TRBV29-1|many|TRBJ1-5|.
CSVKVQADQPQHF
TGCAGCGTTAAAGTACAGGCGGATCAGCCCCAGCATTTT
>TRBV5-1|.|TRBJ1-5|.
CASSDGVSNQPQHF
TGCGCCAGCAGCGACGGAGTTAGCAATCAGCCCCAGCATTTT
>TRBV7-3|many|TRBJ2-1|.
CASSLRGGLSPYNEQFF
TGTGCCAGCAGCTTAAGAGGTGGTTTAAGTCCCTACAATGAGCAGTTCTTC
>TRBV5-1|.|TRBJ2-7|TRBD2
CASSRAGGSEQYF
TGCGCCAGCTCCCGAGCGGGGGGGTCCGAGCAGTACTTC
>TRBV5-5|.|TRBJ2-1|.
CASSPMGELGYNEQFF
TGTGCCAGCAGCCCAATGGGAGAACTAGGCTACAATGAGCAGTTCTTC
>TRBV12-3/TRBV12-4|few|TRBJ1-3|.
CASSPQGSGNTIYF
TGTGCCAGCAGTCCCCAGGGCTCTGGAAACACCATATATTTT
>TRBV3-1|few|TRBJ2-7|.
CASSHLRSSGEQYF
TGTGCCAGCAGCCATCTCCGGAGCTCGGGCGAGCAGTACTTC
>TRBV18|few|TRBJ2-3|.
CASSPVDRITDTQYF
TGTGCCAGCTCACCGGTCGACAGGATCACAGATACGCAGTATTTT
>TRBV20-1|many|TRBJ1-3|TRBD1
CSASGPGGGNTIYF
TGCAGTGCTAGTGGGCCAGGGGGCGGAAACACCATATATTTT
>TRBV20-1|many|TRBJ2-5|.
CSARAGGGGQETQYF
TGCAGTGCTAGAGCGGGCGGAGGGGGACAAGAGACCCAGTACTTC
>TRBV13|.|TRBJ1-1|TRBD1
CASSLEQGGGTEAFF
TGTGCCAGCAGCTTAGAACAGGGGGGAGGTACTGAAGCTTTCTTT
>TRBV27|many|TRBJ2-1|.
CASSSNLYNEQFF
TGTGCCAGCAGTTCAAACCTCTACAATGAGCAGTTCTTC
>TRBV29-1|few|TRBJ1-2|TRBD1
CTTLPQGLPYGYTF
TGCACCACCCTCCCACAGGGGCTACCCTATGGCTACACCTTC
>TRBV5-1|few|TRBJ2-1|.
CASSLELGVGEQFF
TGCGCCAGCAGCTTGGAACTAGGGGTTGGTGAGCAGTTCTTC
>TRBV6-5|.|TRBJ1-6|.
CASSSGRGPSPLHF
TGTGCCAGCAGTTCAGGGAGAGGGCCGTCACCCCTCCACTTT